The 19 T cell receptor beta chains reported below all come from one sample, sequenced in a study of beta chain features in type 1 diabetes. Expressed TCRB transcripts were sequenced because the isolated RNA had all been reverse transcribed beforehand. Sequencing was performed with immunoSEQ multiplex PCR; in TCRdb, only in-frame clones are kept and a portion is missing. The sample has approximately 340,000 clones, around 16% seen once. The specimen sequenced was naive CD4+ T cells from blood. The receptors shown here come from a woman under 30 in good health.

Only a few counts were recorded for this clone. The chain joins TRBV5-1 to TRBJ2-7; 7 bases match TRBD2. The CDR3 spans 14 residues. V was pared by 6 bases and J by 3 bases, with 9 bases of the junction left unmatched. Germline loops: CDR1 SGHRS, CDR2 YFSETQ. The CDR3 nucleotides are TGCGCCAGCACTCGGGCTAGCGGTTACTACGAGCAGTACTTC. It is translated as CASTRASGYYEQYF.

The rearrangement joins TRBV6-5 to TRBJ2-1, with 7 bases that match TRBD1. V was pared by 4 bases and J by 1 base, with 4 bases of the junction left unmatched. This CDR3 region has 15 residues. CDR1 is MNHEY, CDR2 SVGAGI, per germline. The CDR3: CASSFRGLSYNEQFF. The CDR3 region has the DNA TGTGCCAGCAGTTTTAGGGGGCTGTCCTACAATGAGCAGTTCTTC.

J is TRBJ1-1 and V is TRBV28; D gene uncertain. The CDR3 extends over 12 amino acids. Looked up from germline, CDR1 is MDHEN and CDR2 is SYDVKM. V was pared by 5 bases and J by 5 bases, with 9 bases between. This CDR3 is CASSATGTEAFF. In DNA, the CDR3 is TGTGCCAGCAGTGCGACGGGAACTGAAGCTTTCTTT.

The J gene is TRBJ2-1, the V gene TRBV5-6; the D gene is possibly TRBD2 (7 bases). Trimming left V 5 bases short and J 5 bases short, with 14 bases between. This CDR3 has 14 amino acids. Germline CDR1 SGHDT, CDR2 YYEEEE. CDR3 protein: CASRRGREHNEQFF. CDR3 nucleotide sequence: TGTGCCAGCAGGAGGGGGAGGGAGCACAATGAGCAGTTCTTC.

This chain connects TRBV2 to TRBJ2-7, with 7 bases that match TRBD1. The CDR3 is made up of 14 amino acids. The V segment lost 7 bases and the J segment 1 base; nucleotides outside the gene matches: 7. The germline V gene has CDR1 SNHLY and CDR2 FYNNEI. The CDR3 spells CASIRDSLSYEQYF. The CDR3, as DNA: TGTGCCAGCATCCGGGACAGCCTTTCCTACGAGCAGTACTTC. The full variable domain, in which reference TRBV2 and TRBJ2-7 provide the parts outside the CDR3, is EPEVTQTPSHQVTQMGQEVILRCVPISNHLYFYWYRQILGQKVEFLVSFYNNEISEKSEIFDDQFSVERPDGSNFTLKIRSTKLEDSAMYFCASIRDSLSYEQYFGPGTRLTVT.

The V and J genes are TRBV7-8 and TRBJ2-5; D is unresolved. The V gene lost 2 bases and the J gene lost 0 bases, with 7 bases spanning the gap. The CDR3 runs 14 residues. Germline CDR1 is SGHVS and CDR2 is FQNEAQ. CDR3 in DNA: TGTGCCAGCAGCTTAAACCTAAACCAAGAGACCCAGTACTTC. Residues: CASSLNLNQETQYF.

The chain recombines TRBV15 with TRBJ2-7, with 8 nucleotides matching TRBD2. The V and J ends lost 3 bases and 2 bases, in that order; junction bases with no gene match: 6. This CDR3 has 15 amino acids. CDR1 is LNHNV and CDR2 is YYDKDF in the germline V gene (reference sequence). The CDR3 sequence: CATSRESGSAYEQYF. The CDR3 DNA reads TGTGCCACCAGCAGGGAAAGCGGGAGTGCCTACGAGCAGTACTTC.

This clone was seen only a few times. The V gene is TRBV19, the J gene TRBJ2-3; 7 positions agree with TRBD2. CDR3 length equals 15 residues. The trim removed 4 bases at V and 2 bases at J, leaving 6 bases unmatched. Germline V lookup: CDR1 LNHDA, CDR2 SQIVND (reference sequence). CDR3 DNA: TGTGCCAGTAGTAGGGCTAGCGGTATCACAGATACGCAGTATTTT. It specifies CASSRASGITDTQYF.

This clone appeared a few times. The rearrangement joins TRBV27 to TRBJ2-1, with 11 bases aligning to TRBD2. The CDR3 loop spans 15 amino acids. With 5 bases clipped from V and 3 bases from J, the junction kept 3 bases outside the gene matches. The germline gives CDR1 MNHEY, CDR2 SMNVEV (reference sequence). The CDR3 sequence: CASSLGLAVYNEQFF. The CDR3 bases are TGTGCCAGCAGTCTGGGACTAGCGGTCTACAATGAGCAGTTCTTC.

This clone was counted a few times. This rearrangement joins TRBV28 to TRBJ2-1, with 10 bases fitting TRBD2. V shed 8 bases and J 6 bases; nucleotides not matched to a gene: 19. The CDR3 loop spans 18 amino acids. Germline V lookup: CDR1 MDHEN, CDR2 SYDVKM. CDR3 sequence: CASGGVTSGKISGNEQFF. In nucleotides, the CDR3 is TGTGCCAGCGGGGGGGTAACTAGCGGGAAGATTAGCGGCAATGAGCAGTTCTTC.

This clone was counted only a few times. The V call is TRBV5-4, the J call TRBJ2-1, with TRBD2 identical over 7 bases. V shed 0 bases, J shed 6 bases, and the junction held 9 bases outside the gene matches. The CDR3 contains 16 residues. Germline V gene lookup returns CDR1 SGHNT and CDR2 YYREEE (reference sequence). CDR3 residues: CASSLAAGRPINEQFF. In DNA form, the CDR3 reads TGTGCCAGCAGCTTGGCTGCCGGGAGGCCCATCAATGAGCAGTTCTTC.

The CDR3 region has the DNA TGTGCCAGCAGCTTACTTTCTCTGAACACTGAAGCTTTCTTT. Residues: CASSLLSLNTEAFF. The chain employs TRBV7-2 and TRBJ1-1; D gene uncertain. CDR3 length: 14 residues. Germline CDR1 reads SGHTA; CDR2 reads FQGNSA. The V end lost 2 bases, the J end lost 0 bases, and 7 bases lay between the germline ends. The full variable domain, its missing parts supplied by reference TRBV7-2 and TRBJ1-1, is GAGVSQSPSNKVTEKGKDVELRCDPISGHTALYWYRQSLGQGLEFLIYFQGNSAPDKSGLPSDRFSAERTGGSVSTLTIQRTQQEDSAVYLCASSLLSLNTEAFFGQGTRLTVV.

This clone has more than one count but fewer than ten. The chain combines TRBV25-1 with TRBJ1-2; D gene unclear. Trimming took off 2 bases at V and 7 bases at J, with 8 bases between the two ends. The germline CDR1 and CDR2 sequences are MGHDK and SYGVNS. CDR3 length: 12 amino acids. Here the CDR3 reads CASSERAGGYTF. Here the CDR3 DNA reads TGTGCCAGCAGTGAAAGGGCGGGTGGCTACACCTTC.

This clone turned up a few times. The rearrangement links TRBV7-9 to TRBJ2-7, with a possible D match to TRBD1 (6 bases). Trimming stripped 6 bases from V and 7 bases from J, with 19 bases between. The CDR3 contains 14 residues. Germline CDR1 and CDR2: SEHNR and FQNEAQ (reference sequence). The CDR3 is CASRPTTGLGEQYF. The CDR3 DNA follows: TGTGCCAGCAGGCCCACCACAGGGCTGGGAGAGCAGTACTTC.

The rearrangement joins TRBV18 to TRBJ2-7, with D perhaps TRBD1 (6 bases). This CDR3 region has 14 residues. Trimming left V 6 bases short and J 2 bases short, with 14 bases between. Germline V CDR1 and CDR2: KGHSH, LQKENI. CDR3 residues: CASSGRQGTYEQYF. Written as DNA, the CDR3 is TGTGCCAGCTCGGGCCGGCAGGGGACCTACGAGCAGTACTTC.

V gene TRBV7-2 combines with J gene TRBJ2-1, with D possibly TRBD2 on 5 matching bases. Trimming removed 5 bases from V and 7 bases from J, with 24 bases in between. Germline assignment: CDR1 SGHTA and CDR2 FQGNSA. This CDR3 region has 17 residues. The CDR3 nucleotides read TGTGCCAGCAGCGTACGAGTCGCTTTACGTACTAGGAATGAGCAGTTCTTC. This translates into CASSVRVALRTRNEQFF.

The chain links TRBV30 to TRBJ2-5, with unresolved D. The J call could be wrong; TRBJ2-7 is a better fit for the DNA end. Germline assignment: CDR1 GTSNPN and CDR2 SVGIG (reference sequence). The CDR3 totals 11 residues. The CDR3, as DNA: TGTGCCTGGACAGGTTCCTACGAGCAGTACTTC. Its translation: CAWTGSYEQYF.

This clone was seen only a few times. V gene TRBV5-1 combines with J gene TRBJ2-5, with D possibly matching TRBD1 (5 bases). CDR3 length equals 13 residues. Between the trimmed V and J ends, which lost 4 bases and 2 bases, there was a span of 9 bases. Germline loops: CDR1 SGHRS, CDR2 YFSETQ. This chain's CDR3 is CASSTAGQETQYF. In DNA, the CDR3 is TGCGCCAGCAGCACCGCAGGGCAAGAGACCCAGTACTTC.

The genes are TRBV15 and TRBJ2-3, with 7 bases aligning to TRBD1. The CDR3 totals 13 residues. From germline, CDR1 is LNHNV and CDR2 YYDKDF (reference sequence). Trimming cost V 4 bases and J 5 bases; bases outside gene matches: 3. CDR3 in DNA: TGTGCCACCAGCAAGGGGGCAGTAGATACGCAGTATTTT. Its protein product is CATSKGAVDTQYF.